What follows are 16 T cell receptor beta chains derived from one specimen sequenced in a study of blood T cells in healthy people across ages. With a J-beta primer mix and a sample-barcoded 5' primer, a second PCR ran about 6 to 11 cycles. Using its own MiXCR run on the 5' RACE reads, TCRdb lists one record per CDR3 protein. The sample carries roughly 1,500,000 distinct CDR3 sequences, almost 35% recorded once. Input material: blood. These receptors originate from a woman aged 25 to 39 in good health.

This clonotype has ten or more counts. The V and J genes are TRBV3-1 and TRBJ2-7; tentative D call: TRBD2 (6 bases). The germline V and J ends were trimmed by 2 bases and 4 bases, with 18 bases remaining between them. The CDR3 consists of 16 residues. Germline values: CDR1 LGHDT, CDR2 YNNKEL (reference sequence). The CDR3 spells CASSQILSGAAYEQYF. Here the CDR3 DNA reads TGTGCCAGCAGCCAAATTCTTAGCGGAGCCGCTTACGAGCAGTACTTC.

This clonotype occurred many times. The V and J genes are TRBV20-1 and TRBJ2-7; 8 bases are shared with TRBD2. V gave up 3 bases and J gave up 2 bases; unmatched junction bases: 9. Germline V gives CDR1 DFQATT, CDR2 SNEGSKA (reference sequence). This CDR3 region has 15 residues. CDR3 region: CSARGQTSAPYEQYF. The CDR3 DNA is TGCAGTGCTAGGGGTCAGACTAGCGCGCCCTACGAGCAGTACTTC.

This clonotype was detected ten times or more. The V call is TRBV20-1, the J call TRBJ2-6; no reliable D call. With 3 bases removed from V and 2 bases from J, the gap between germline ends came to 8 bases. This CDR3 spans 14 amino acids. Germline-derived CDR1 and CDR2 are DFQATT and SNEGSKA (reference sequence). The CDR3 spells CSARRNPGANVLTF. As DNA, the CDR3 is TGCAGTGCTAGGAGGAATCCTGGGGCCAACGTCCTGACTTTC.

Regarding this clonotype: This could be a read error, since a much larger clone is one nucleotide away. The rearrangement uses TRBV4-2 and TRBJ2-3; a possible D gene is TRBD1 (5 bases). Germline CDR1 and CDR2: LGHNA and YNFKEQ. Trimming stripped 4 bases from V and 0 bases from J, with 11 bases between. This CDR3 is 15 amino acids long. CDR3 DNA sequence: TGTGCCAGCAGCCGACAGCAGCCTAGCACAGATACGCAGTATTTT. It encodes CASSRQQPSTDTQYF.

This clonotype has only a few counts. The J gene is TRBJ2-4, the V gene TRBV6-1; perhaps TRBD1 as D (7 bases). From germline, CDR1 is MNHNS and CDR2 SASEGT. The V end was cut by 8 bases, the J end by 8 bases, with 22 bases between. This CDR3 contains 15 residues. DNA for the CDR3: TGTGCCAGCCGTCCCAGTTCCAGGGGGGTTGACATTCAGTACTTC. Its protein is CASRPSSRGVDIQYF.

This clonotype was counted a few times. The chain uses TRBV20-1 and TRBJ2-3; 12 positions match TRBD2. Germline V gene lookup returns CDR1 DFQATT and CDR2 SNEGSKA (reference sequence). V dropped 3 bases and J dropped 1; count of bases not matched to a gene: 11. The length of the CDR3 is 18 residues. The CDR3 protein is CSASSVTSGRGRTDTQYF. The CDR3 DNA reads as TGCAGTGCTAGTTCTGTGACTAGCGGGAGAGGTCGCACAGATACGCAGTATTTT.

The J gene is TRBJ2-7, the V gene TRBV5-4, with D perhaps matching TRBD2 (6 bases). V shed 2 bases and J shed 2 bases, with 23 bases lying between them. Germline V gene lookup returns CDR1 SGHNT and CDR2 YYREEE (reference sequence). CDR3 length: 18 residues. The CDR3 sequence: CASSFLGSAAGTPYEQYF. CDR3 coding DNA: TGTGCCAGCAGCTTCCTCGGGTCGGCCGCCGGGACTCCCTACGAGCAGTACTTC. Filled out from reference TRBV5-4 and TRBJ2-7, the complete variable domain reads ETGVTQSPTHLIKTRGQQVTLRCSSQSGHNTVSWYQQALGQGPQFIFQYYREEENGRGNFPPRFSGLQFPNYSSELNVNALELDDSALYLCASSFLGSAAGTPYEQYFGPGTRLTVT.

V usage is TRBV12-3 or TRBV12-4 and J usage is TRBJ2-5; D is tentatively TRBD1 or TRBD2 (5 bases each). The CDR3 extends over 13 amino acids. Trimming left V 5 bases short and J 5 bases short, with 12 bases between. The DNA of the CDR3 is TGTGCCAGCAGTATCGGGGCCCACGAGACCCAGTACTTC. Amino acid sequence: CASSIGAHETQYF.

V and J are TRBV9 and TRBJ2-3, with TRBD2 matching over 7 bases. The CDR3 has 16 amino acids. V was clipped by 7 bases and J by 7 bases; unmatched bases: 18. Germline-derived CDR1 and CDR2 are SGDLS and YYNGEE. CDR3 in DNA: TGTGCCAGCGCGGCAGATTGGGCGGGAGCTAAGAATACGCAGTATTTT. Protein: CASAADWAGAKNTQYF.

J is TRBJ2-1 and V is TRBV7-2; TRBD1 is a possible D gene (6 bases). Per germline, CDR1 SGHTA and CDR2 FQGNSA. V was shortened by 4 bases and J by 8 bases, with 12 bases between the two germline ends. CDR3 size: 13 residues. CDR3 protein: CASSSGQYDEQFF. The CDR3 DNA follows: TGTGCCAGCAGCTCGGGACAATACGATGAGCAGTTCTTC.

The chain couples TRBV3-1 to TRBJ2-1, with 11 nucleotides matching TRBD2. After removal of 1 base from V and 6 bases from J, the junction contained 5 bases not matched to a gene. CDR1 and CDR2 (germline): LGHDT, YNNKEL (reference sequence). The CDR3 runs to 16 residues. CDR3 loop: CASSQGRLAGGNEQFF. The CDR3 DNA reads TGTGCCAGCAGCCAAGGACGTCTAGCGGGAGGCAATGAGCAGTTCTTC.

The rearrangement joins TRBV5-8 to TRBJ2-7; the D gene is possibly TRBD1 (6 bases). V shed 4 bases and J shed 0 bases, with 14 bases lying between them. The CDR3 extends over 15 amino acids. Germline V CDR1 and CDR2: SGHTS, YDEGEE. The CDR3 DNA is TGTGCCAGCAGCCAGGCTGGGGACAACTCCTACGAGCAGTACTTC. Encoded protein: CASSQAGDNSYEQYF.

This clonotype appeared a single time. This chain joins TRBV24-1 and TRBJ2-1; TRBD2 aligns across 8 bases. This CDR3 spans 17 amino acids. CDR1 is KGHDR and CDR2 is SFDVKD in the germline V gene. The V and J ends lost 4 bases and 0 bases, in that order; junction bases with no gene match: 7. DNA for the CDR3: TGTGCCACCAGTGAACCGGGACTAGGGGGCTCCTACAATGAGCAGTTCTTC. Translation gives CATSEPGLGGSYNEQFF.

The rearrangement links TRBV20-1 to TRBJ2-7; weak D call: TRBD1 (6 bases). Germline loops: CDR1 DFQATT, CDR2 SNEGSKA (reference sequence). The CDR3 extends over 14 amino acids. The V and J ends lost 6 bases and 3 bases respectively, with 18 bases between them. The CDR3, as DNA: TGCAGTGCCAAAGAGACAGGTACAATCTACGAGCAGTACTTC. Translating gives CSAKETGTIYEQYF.

This chain joins TRBV3-1 and TRBJ2-7; 10 nucleotides agree with TRBD2. The CDR3 runs to 16 residues. Germline CDR1 LGHDT, CDR2 YNNKEL (reference sequence). Trimming cost V 4 bases and J 0 bases; bases outside gene matches: 6. The CDR3 DNA reads TGTGCCAGCAGCCCCACACTAGCGGGGAGCTCCTACGAGCAGTACTTC. Its protein is CASSPTLAGSSYEQYF.

This clonotype was seen only a few times. The chain carries TRBV19 and TRBJ2-1; TRBD2 aligns across 10 bases. CDR3 length: 15 residues. V gave up 1 base and J gave up 9 bases; unmatched junction bases: 6. The germline V gene encodes CDR1 LNHDA and CDR2 SQIVND (reference sequence). The CDR3 is CASSIVSGRFSEQFF. DNA of the CDR3: TGTGCCAGTAGTATAGTTAGCGGGAGGTTCAGTGAGCAGTTCTTC.